The entry below describes one TCR beta chain. Its antigen is currently unknown. One junction end disagrees with the germline gene, perhaps due to a read error. This sample was included in a study of early T cells in non-severe SARS-CoV-2 infection. Overall study: Sequencing of bulk RNA from unsorted whole blood was done, without chain pairing.

This CDR3 is 16 amino acids long. Germline V gene lookup returns CDR1 SGHAT and CDR2 FQNNGV. Study-wide points: Lookups in VDJdb leaned toward anti-spike CD8 responses and missed private and CD4 specificities.

Individual cDNA molecules received unique molecular identifiers during library preparation. Via MiXCR, TCRdb re-called the 5' RACE reads, giving one row per CDR3 protein. The sample yields tens of thousands of distinct CDR3 sequences, 3% to 4.5% seen once. Material for sequencing was whole blood. The rearrangement joins TRBV11-2 to TRBJ2-3, with D perhaps TRBD1 (5 bases). The clonotype was recovered from an adult who was a healthcare worker with PCR-confirmed SARS-CoV-2 infection or an uninfected control (not recorded which). The CDR3 coding sequence is TGTGCCAGCAGCCTAGAAGTGACCGGACACACAGATACGCAGTATTTT. Translation: CASSLEVTGHTDTQYF.